A selection of T cell receptor beta chains follows, all from one sample in a study of T-cell reconstitution after alpha-beta-depleted transplantation in children. TCRdb re-analysed the PCR reads in MiXCR, keeping a single row per CDR3 protein. The sample shows 240,000 or so distinct CDR3 sequences, roughly 8.2% of them seen only once. The sequencing used PBMCs, mostly from graft donor cells, collected 180 days after TCRalphabeta/CD19-depleted stem cell transplant. These receptors came from a male patient younger than 18 who had a stem cell transplant for acute lymphoblastic leukemia, so the T cells may come from the graft donor. Both conserved end residues are part of each CDR3. Each record gives: clone size, D gene, V gene, J gene, CDR3 DNA, CDR3 protein. The D gene is left open where the match is weak. For some rows the clone size is stated as once, few or many, or as a class when expanded; others skip it.

many	-	TRBV24-1	TRBJ2-3	TGTGCCACCAGTGACTCCACGGGACCATCCACAGATACGCAGTATTTT	CATSDSTGPSTDTQYF
many	TRBD2	TRBV7-9	TRBJ2-1	TGTGCCAGCAGCTTCCCCAGACTAGCGGGGTTTAATGAGCAGTTCTTC	CASSFPRLAGFNEQFF
-	TRBD2	TRBV6-6	TRBJ2-5	TGTGCCAGCAGTAGGGGCGGGAGCGAGACCCAGTACTTC	CASSRGGSETQYF
many	-	TRBV7-9	TRBJ2-1	TGTGCCAGCAGCCCAACGGGGGGCTATGAGCAGTTCTTC	CASSPTGGYEQFF
many	-	TRBV12-3/TRBV12-4	TRBJ2-7	TGTGCCAGCAGTGGATCAGTTCTATCCTACGAGCAGTACTTC	CASSGSVLSYEQYF
many	-	TRBV19	TRBJ2-5	TGTGCCAGTAGTATGATGGTTTGGGAGACCCAGTACTTC	CASSMMVWETQYF
few	-	TRBV19	TRBJ2-3	TGTGCCAGTACTCCCGGGACACGGAGCACAGATACGCAGTATTTT	CASTPGTRSTDTQYF
many	-	TRBV7-6	TRBJ2-5	TGTGCCAGCAGCTTAGAGGGCCCCTTGTTCTTC	CASSLEGPLFF
many	-	TRBV3-1	TRBJ2-7	TGTGCCAGCAGCCAAGTCGTAGGGTCGCCCTACGAGCAGTACTTC	CASSQVVGSPYEQYF
many	-	TRBV18	TRBJ2-1	TGTGCCAGCTCAGAGACAGGATCCTCCTACAATGAGCAGTTCTTC	CASSETGSSYNEQFF
-	TRBD1	TRBV7-6	TRBJ2-2	TGTGCCAGCAGCTTAGTGCCCACCGGGACAGGGATTGCGAGGGCCACCGGGGAGCTGTTTTTT	CASSLVPTGTGIARATGELFF
many	-	TRBV2	TRBJ1-2	TGTGCCAGCAGTGATCTGGACAGCCCTAACTATGGCTACACCTTC	CASSDLDSPNYGYTF
many	TRBD2	TRBV18	TRBJ2-2	TGTGCCAGCTCACCACAACTAGCGGAGACCGGGGAGCTGTTTTTT	CASSPQLAETGELFF
many	-	TRBV5-5	TRBJ1-3	TGTGCCAGCAGCTTGCGGCCCGGGAGTGGAAACACCATATATTTT	CASSLRPGSGNTIYF
many	TRBD2	TRBV7-9	TRBJ2-3	TGTGCCAGCAGCCCCTCCACTAGCGGGAGTACAGATACGCAGTATTTT	CASSPSTSGSTDTQYF
many	-	TRBV19	TRBJ1-1	TGTGCCAGTAGCTACGACCACTCCTTCGGACGGAACACTGAAGCTTTCTTT	CASSYDHSFGRNTEAFF
many	TRBD1	TRBV18	TRBJ2-5	TGTGCCAGCTCACCAACAGACAGGGGAGAGACCCAGTACTTC	CASSPTDRGETQYF
many	TRBD1	TRBV20-1	TRBJ1-6	TGCAGTGCTAGCGCTCCGGGACAGGGGTTTGTCCCCCTCCACTTT	CSASAPGQGFVPLHF
many	-	TRBV20-1	TRBJ1-2	TGCAGTGCTAGGCGCAGGGGAGCTGGCTACACCTTC	CSARRRGAGYTF
-	TRBD1	TRBV19	TRBJ2-7	TGTGCCAGTAGTACCCCGGGCAGGGGGCTCTCCTACGAGCAGTACTTC	CASSTPGRGLSYEQYF
many	-	TRBV7-9	TRBJ1-4	TGTGCCAGCAGCTTAAGCCGGGCCCTCGGCGAAAAACTGTTTTTT	CASSLSRALGEKLFF
many	-	TRBV4-2	TRBJ2-3	TGTGCCAGCAGCCAAGATCCGGGGAGCACAGATACGCAGTATTTT	CASSQDPGSTDTQYF
many	TRBD2	TRBV10-2	TRBJ2-7	TGCGCCAGCAGCCCCCCCTCTAGCGGCCCTGGCGAGCAGTACTTC	CASSPPSSGPGEQYF
many	TRBD2	TRBV28	TRBJ2-3	TGTGCCAGCAGTTCCATATTGACTAGCGGGGGTCCCGTAGATACGCAGTATTTT	CASSSILTSGGPVDTQYF
many	-	TRBV12-3/TRBV12-4	TRBJ1-2	TGTGCCAGCAGAAACCGGGACAAAGCTAACTATGGCTACACCTTC	CASRNRDKANYGYTF
many	-	TRBV7-6	TRBJ2-7	TGTGCCAGCAGCCCTCAAGTCTCCTACGAGCAGTACTTC	CASSPQVSYEQYF
many	-	TRBV6-1	TRBJ1-6	TGTGCCAGCAGTGAAGTTTATGGGGGCTCCTATAATTCACCCCTCCACTTT	CASSEVYGGSYNSPLHF
-	-	TRBV28	TRBJ1-1	TGTGCCAGCAGGGTGTGGAACACTGAAGCTTTCTTT	CASRVWNTEAFF
many	-	TRBV25-1	TRBJ1-3	TGTGCCAGTCAGACGGGGGTTCTCAACACCATATATTTT	CASQTGVLNTIYF
once	TRBD2	TRBV19	TRBJ2-2	TGTGCCAGTAGCCCCTCCCGTCTAGCGGGAGTATCCGGGGAGCTGTTTTTT	CASSPSRLAGVSGELFF
many	-	TRBV6-6	TRBJ2-1	TGTGCCAGCAGTTTTTCTAATGAGCAGTTCTTC	CASSFSNEQFF
many	TRBD2	TRBV4-2	TRBJ2-7	TGTGCCAGCAGCCCAATTAGCGGGAGGTCCCACGAGCAGTACTTC	CASSPISGRSHEQYF
many	-	TRBV6-5	TRBJ1-4	TGTGCCAGCAGTTACAAGAGGTATAATGAAAAACTGTTTTTT	CASSYKRYNEKLFF
many	TRBD2	TRBV28	TRBJ2-5	TGTGCCAGCAGTTTCCCACTAGCGGGACCCCAAGAGACCCAGTACTTC	CASSFPLAGPQETQYF
many	TRBD2	TRBV20-1	TRBJ2-1	TGCAGTGCTACCCGGGAGGTCGAGCAGTTCTTC	CSATREVEQFF
many	TRBD1	TRBV9	TRBJ1-3	TGTGCCAGCAGCTATTCTACAGGGGCATCTGGAAACACCATATATTTT	CASSYSTGASGNTIYF
many	-	TRBV12-3/TRBV12-4	TRBJ2-5	TGTGCCAGCAGTTTGCAGGACGAGACCCAGTACTTC	CASSLQDETQYF
-	-	TRBV13	TRBJ2-5	TGTGCCATGAGCTCTGGGTTCCGGGGCTTGCCGCAAGAGACCCAGTACTTC	CAMSSGFRGLPQETQYF
many	TRBD2	TRBV12-3/TRBV12-4	TRBJ2-3	TGTGCCAGCACCTTTAGCGGGGCAACAGATACGCAGTATTTT	CASTFSGATDTQYF
many	-	TRBV3-1	TRBJ1-1	TGTGCCAGCAGCCCCTTTGCAGCCATGAACACTGAAGCTTTCTTT	CASSPFAAMNTEAFF
few	-	TRBV7-9	TRBJ1-4	TGTGCCAGCAGCTTAGGGCAGGTGAATGAAAAACTGTTTTTT	CASSLGQVNEKLFF
many	-	TRBV9	TRBJ2-5	TGTGCCAGCAGCGTAGGCGGTATTGAGACCCAGTACTTC	CASSVGGIETQYF